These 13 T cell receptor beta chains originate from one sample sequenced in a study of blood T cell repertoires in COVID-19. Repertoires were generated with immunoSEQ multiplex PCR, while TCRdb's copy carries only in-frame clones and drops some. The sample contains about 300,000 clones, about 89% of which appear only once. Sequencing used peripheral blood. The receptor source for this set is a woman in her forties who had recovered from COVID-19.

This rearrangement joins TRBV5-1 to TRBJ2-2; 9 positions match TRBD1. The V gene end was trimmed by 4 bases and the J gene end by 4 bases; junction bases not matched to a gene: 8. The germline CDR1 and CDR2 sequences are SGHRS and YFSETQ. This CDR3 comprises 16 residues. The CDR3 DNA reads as TGCGCCAGCAGCCAGACTGGGACAGGGAGCACCGGGGAGCTGTTTTTT. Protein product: CASSQTGTGSTGELFF. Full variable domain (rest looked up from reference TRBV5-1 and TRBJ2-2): KAGVTQTPRYLIKTRGQQVTLSCSPISGHRSVSWYQQTPGQGLQFLFEYFSETQRNKGNFPGRFSGRQFSNSRSEMNVSTLELGDSALYLCASSQTGTGSTGELFFGEGSRLTVL.

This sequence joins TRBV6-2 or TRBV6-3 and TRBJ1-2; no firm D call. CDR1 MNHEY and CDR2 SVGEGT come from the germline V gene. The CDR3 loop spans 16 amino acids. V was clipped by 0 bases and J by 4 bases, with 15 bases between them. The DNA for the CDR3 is TGTGCCAGCAGTTACTCCCTACCAGGCGCGACCTATGGCTACACCTTC. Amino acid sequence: CASSYSLPGATYGYTF.

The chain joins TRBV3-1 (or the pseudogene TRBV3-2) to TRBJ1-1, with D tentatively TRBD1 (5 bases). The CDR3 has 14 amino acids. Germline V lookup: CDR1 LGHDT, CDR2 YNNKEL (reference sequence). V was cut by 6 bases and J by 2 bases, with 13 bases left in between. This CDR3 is CASRLGGSNTEAFF. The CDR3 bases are TGTGCCAGCAGGCTGGGGGGTAGCAACACTGAAGCTTTCTTT.

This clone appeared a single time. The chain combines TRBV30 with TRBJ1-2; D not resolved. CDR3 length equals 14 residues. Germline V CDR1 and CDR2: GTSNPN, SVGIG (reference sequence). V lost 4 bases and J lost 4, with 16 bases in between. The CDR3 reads CAWTYEDAGYGYTF. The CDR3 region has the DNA TGTGCCTGGACTTATGAAGATGCCGGCTATGGCTACACCTTC.

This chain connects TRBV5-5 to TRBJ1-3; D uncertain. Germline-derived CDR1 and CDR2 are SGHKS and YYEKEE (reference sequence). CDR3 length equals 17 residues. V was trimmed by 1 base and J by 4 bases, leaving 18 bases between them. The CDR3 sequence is CASSLSLVGGGGNTIYF. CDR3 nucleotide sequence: TGTGCCAGCAGCTTGTCCCTCGTTGGAGGAGGCGGAAACACCATATATTTT.

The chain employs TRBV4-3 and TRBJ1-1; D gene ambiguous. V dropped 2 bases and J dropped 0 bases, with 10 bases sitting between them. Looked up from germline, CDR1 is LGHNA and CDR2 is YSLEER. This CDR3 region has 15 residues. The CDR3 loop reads CASSQREALNTEAFF. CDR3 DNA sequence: TGCGCCAGCAGCCAAAGGGAGGCCCTGAACACTGAAGCTTTCTTT.

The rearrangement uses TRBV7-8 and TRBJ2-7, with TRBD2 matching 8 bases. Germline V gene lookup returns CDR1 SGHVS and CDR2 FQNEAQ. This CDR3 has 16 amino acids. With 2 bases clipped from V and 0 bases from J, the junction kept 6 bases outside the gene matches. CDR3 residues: CASSLRGGSSSYEQYF. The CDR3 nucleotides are TGTGCCAGCAGCTTACGGGGGGGTTCGAGCTCCTACGAGCAGTACTTC.

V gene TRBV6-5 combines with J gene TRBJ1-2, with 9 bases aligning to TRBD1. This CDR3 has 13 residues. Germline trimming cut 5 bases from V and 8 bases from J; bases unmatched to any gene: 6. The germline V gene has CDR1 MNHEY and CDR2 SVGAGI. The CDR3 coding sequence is TGTGCCAGCAGTCTCAGGACAGGGGTCGGCTACACCTTC. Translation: CASSLRTGVGYTF.

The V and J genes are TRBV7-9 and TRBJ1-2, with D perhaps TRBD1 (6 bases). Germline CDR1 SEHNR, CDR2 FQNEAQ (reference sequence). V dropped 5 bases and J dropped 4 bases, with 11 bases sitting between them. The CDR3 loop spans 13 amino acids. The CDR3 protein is CASSTGTGYGYTF. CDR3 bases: TGTGCCAGCAGCACAGGGACCGGCTATGGCTACACCTTC. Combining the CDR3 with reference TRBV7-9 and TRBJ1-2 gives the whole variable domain DTGVSQNPRHKITKRGQNVTFRCDPISEHNRLYWYRQTLGQGPEFLTYFQNEAQLEKSRLLSDRFSAERPKGSFSTLEIQRTEQGDSAMYLCASSTGTGYGYTFGSGTRLTVV.

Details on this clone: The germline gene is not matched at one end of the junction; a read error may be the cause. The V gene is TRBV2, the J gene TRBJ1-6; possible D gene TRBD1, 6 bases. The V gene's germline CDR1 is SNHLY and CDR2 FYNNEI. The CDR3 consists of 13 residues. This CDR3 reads CASTGQRGAPSPF. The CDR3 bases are TGTGCCAGCACCGGGCAACGGGGGGCCCCTTCACCTTTT.

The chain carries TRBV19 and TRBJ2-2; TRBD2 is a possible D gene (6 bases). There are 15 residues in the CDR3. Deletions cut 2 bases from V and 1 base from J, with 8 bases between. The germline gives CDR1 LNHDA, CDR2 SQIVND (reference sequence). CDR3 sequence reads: CASSIRRGNTGELFF. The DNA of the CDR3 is TGTGCCAGTAGTATAAGGAGGGGGAACACCGGGGAGCTGTTTTTT.

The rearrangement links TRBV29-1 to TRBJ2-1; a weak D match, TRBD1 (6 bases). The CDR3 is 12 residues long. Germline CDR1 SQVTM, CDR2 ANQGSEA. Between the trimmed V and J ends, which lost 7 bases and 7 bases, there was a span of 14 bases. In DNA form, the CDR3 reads TGCAGCGGGGGCAGGGGCGAAAATGAGCAGTTCTTC. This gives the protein CSGGRGENEQFF.

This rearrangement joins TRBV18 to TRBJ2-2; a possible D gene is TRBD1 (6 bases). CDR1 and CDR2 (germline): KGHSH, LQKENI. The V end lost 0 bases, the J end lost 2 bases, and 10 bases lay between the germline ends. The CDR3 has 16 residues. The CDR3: CASSPPQGRNTGELFF. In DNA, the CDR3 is TGTGCCAGCTCACCACCGCAGGGGCGCAACACCGGGGAGCTGTTTTTT.